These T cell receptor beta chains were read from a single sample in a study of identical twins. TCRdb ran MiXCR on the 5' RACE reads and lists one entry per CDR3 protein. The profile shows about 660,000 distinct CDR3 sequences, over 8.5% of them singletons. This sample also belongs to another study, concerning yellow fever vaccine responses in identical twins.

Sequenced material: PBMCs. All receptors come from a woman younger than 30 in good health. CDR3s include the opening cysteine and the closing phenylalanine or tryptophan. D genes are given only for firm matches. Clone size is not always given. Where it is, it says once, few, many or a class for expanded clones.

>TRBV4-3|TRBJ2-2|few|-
CASSQANGPTGELFF
TGCGCCAGCAGCCAAGCCAATGGGCCCACCGGGGAGCTGTTTTTT
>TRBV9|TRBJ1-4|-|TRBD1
CASSPRDSSNEKLFF
TGTGCCAGCAGCCCCCGGGACAGTTCAAATGAAAAACTGTTTTTT
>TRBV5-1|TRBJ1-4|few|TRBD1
CASSLEGITGAMFF
TGCGCCAGCAGCCTGGAGGGGATTACAGGGGCGATGTTTTTT
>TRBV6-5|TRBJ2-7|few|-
CASSYLGTNYEQYF
TGTGCCAGCAGTTACTTGGGTACCAACTACGAGCAGTACTTC
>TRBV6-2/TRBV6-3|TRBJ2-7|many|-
CASRDNYEQYF
TGTGCCAGCAGAGACAATTACGAGCAGTACTTC
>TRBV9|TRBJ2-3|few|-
CASSPRTLTDTQYF
TGTGCCAGCAGCCCCCGGACCCTCACAGATACGCAGTATTTT
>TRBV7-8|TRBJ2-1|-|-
CASSLETSSYNEQFF
TGTGCCAGCAGTCTTGAGACAAGCTCCTACAATGAGCAGTTCTTC
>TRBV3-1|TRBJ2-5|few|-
CASSLPVVETQYF
TGTGCCAGCAGCCTGCCTGTGGTAGAGACCCAGTACTTC
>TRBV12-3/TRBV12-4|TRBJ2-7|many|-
CASTQPGSFYEQYF
TGTGCCAGCACCCAACCAGGAAGTTTTTACGAGCAGTACTTC
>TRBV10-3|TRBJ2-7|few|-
CAISESRGRDYEQYF
TGTGCCATCAGTGAGTCACGCGGCAGGGACTACGAGCAGTACTTC
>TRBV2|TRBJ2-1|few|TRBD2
CASSDPGLEGHNEQFF
TGTGCCAGCAGTGATCCGGGACTAGAAGGGCACAATGAGCAGTTCTTC
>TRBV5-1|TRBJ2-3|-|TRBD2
CASSPGLAGATRTDTQYF
TGCGCCAGCAGCCCCGGACTAGCGGGGGCCACCCGCACAGATACGCAGTATTTT
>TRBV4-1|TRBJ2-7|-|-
CASSQGSGPLGIIPNEQYF
TGCGCCAGCAGCCAAGGGTCTGGTCCTTTGGGGATCATTCCCAACGAGCAGTACTTC
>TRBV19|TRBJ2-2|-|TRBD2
CASTLGEGYTGELFF
TGTGCCAGTACCCTTGGGGAGGGATACACCGGGGAGCTGTTTTTT
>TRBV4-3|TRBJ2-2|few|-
CASSPQALAPGELFF
TGCGCCAGCAGCCCCCAGGCCCTAGCGCCCGGGGAGCTGTTTTTT